Listed below are T cell receptor beta chains from one sample, sequenced in a study of OX40 agonist ivuxolimab in advanced cancers. The assay was immunoSEQ multiplex PCR, and TCRdb's table has in-frame clones only and misses some. The sample records 30,000 to 45,000 clones, about 88% being singletons. Sequencing used CD4+ or CD8+ T cells sorted from blood, obtained in a trial of the OX40 agonist ivuxolimab. The source of these receptors is an adult with an advanced solid tumor such as melanoma, head and neck, liver or kidney cancer. The CDR3 runs from the conserved cysteine through the conserved F or W. The D gene is left open where the match is weak. Size tells how often a clone was seen (once, few, many) or the class of an expanded clone, and some rows leave it out.

d_call | j_call | clone_size | cdr3_length | v_call | cdr3_nt | cdr3_aa
NA | TRBJ2-7 | NA | 12 | TRBV28 | TGTGCCAGCAGTTACGGGATTTGGGAGCAGTACTTC | CASSYGIWEQYF
TRBD2 | TRBJ2-1 | once | 17 | TRBV5-1 | TGCGCCAGCAGCCCGGGACTAGCGGGATCTACCTACAATGAGCAGTTCTTC | CASSPGLAGSTYNEQFF
NA | TRBJ1-5 | few | 15 | TRBV27 | TGTGCCAGCAGTTTATCCGGGGGGAGCAATCAGCCCCAGCATTTT | CASSLSGGSNQPQHF
TRBD1 | TRBJ1-4 | NA | 14 | TRBV6-5 | TGTGCCAGCAGTTACGACAGGGGAGCGCGGAAACTGTTTTTT | CASSYDRGARKLFF
NA | TRBJ2-1 | NA | 14 | TRBV29-1 | TGCAGCGACGTCGCGGGCAGCTCCTACAATGAGCAGTTCTTC | CSDVAGSSYNEQFF
TRBD1 | TRBJ1-6 | NA | 16 | TRBV9 | TGTGCCAGCAGCGTGACAGGGAGCTCCTATAATTCACCCCTCCACTTT | CASSVTGSSYNSPLHF
NA | TRBJ2-5 | NA | 15 | TRBV11-2 | TGTGCCAGCAGCCACCGGGGAGGTCCGACGGAGACCCAGTACTTC | CASSHRGGPTETQYF
NA | TRBJ1-4 | NA | 14 | TRBV5-1 | TGCGCCAGCAGCCCACAGGGCGCCAATGAAAAACTGTTTTTT | CASSPQGANEKLFF
NA | TRBJ1-5 | NA | 15 | TRBV9 | TGTGCCAGCATTCATGCAGGGGCCCCGAATCAGCCCCAGCATTTT | CASIHAGAPNQPQHF
NA | TRBJ1-2 | NA | 13 | TRBV7-2 | TGTGCCAGCAGCTTAGAGGGTGGCTATGGCTACACCTTC | CASSLEGGYGYTF
TRBD1 | TRBJ2-1 | NA | 16 | TRBV14 | TGTGCCAGCAGCACCCCGGACAGGAACTCCTACAATGAGCAGTTCTTC | CASSTPDRNSYNEQFF
TRBD1 | TRBJ1-1 | once | 16 | TRBV19 | TGTGCCAGTAGTAAAGGGACAGGGGGCCACCCGGATGAAGCTTTCTTT | CASSKGTGGHPDEAFF
TRBD2 | TRBJ2-1 | NA | 15 | TRBV6-5 | TGTGCCAGCAGAAGACTAGCGGGGGATTTCAATGAGCAGTTCTTC | CASRRLAGDFNEQFF
NA | TRBJ1-1 | NA | 12 | TRBV30 | TGTGCCTGGATGGGGGCTAAAACTGAAGCTTTCTTT | CAWMGAKTEAFF
NA | TRBJ1-1 | NA | 15 | TRBV6-5 | TGTGCCAGCAGTTACTCGAACCGGGGGAACACTGAAGCTTTCTTT | CASSYSNRGNTEAFF
NA | TRBJ2-2 | NA | 14 | TRBV5-1 | TGCGCCAGCAGCCCCACTGAGGGCACCGGGGAGCTGTTTTTT | CASSPTEGTGELFF